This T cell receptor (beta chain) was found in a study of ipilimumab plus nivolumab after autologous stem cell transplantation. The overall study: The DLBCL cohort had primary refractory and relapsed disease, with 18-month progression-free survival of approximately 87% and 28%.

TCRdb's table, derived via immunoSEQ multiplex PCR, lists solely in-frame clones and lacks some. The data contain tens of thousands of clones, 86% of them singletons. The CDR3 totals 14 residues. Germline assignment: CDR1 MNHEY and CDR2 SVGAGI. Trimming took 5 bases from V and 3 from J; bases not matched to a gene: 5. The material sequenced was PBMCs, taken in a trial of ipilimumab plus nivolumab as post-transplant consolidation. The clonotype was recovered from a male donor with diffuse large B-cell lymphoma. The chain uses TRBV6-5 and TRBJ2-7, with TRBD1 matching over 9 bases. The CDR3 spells CASSRQGEGYEQYF. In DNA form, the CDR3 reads TGTGCCAGCAGTCGACAGGGGGAGGGCTACGAGCAGTACTTC.